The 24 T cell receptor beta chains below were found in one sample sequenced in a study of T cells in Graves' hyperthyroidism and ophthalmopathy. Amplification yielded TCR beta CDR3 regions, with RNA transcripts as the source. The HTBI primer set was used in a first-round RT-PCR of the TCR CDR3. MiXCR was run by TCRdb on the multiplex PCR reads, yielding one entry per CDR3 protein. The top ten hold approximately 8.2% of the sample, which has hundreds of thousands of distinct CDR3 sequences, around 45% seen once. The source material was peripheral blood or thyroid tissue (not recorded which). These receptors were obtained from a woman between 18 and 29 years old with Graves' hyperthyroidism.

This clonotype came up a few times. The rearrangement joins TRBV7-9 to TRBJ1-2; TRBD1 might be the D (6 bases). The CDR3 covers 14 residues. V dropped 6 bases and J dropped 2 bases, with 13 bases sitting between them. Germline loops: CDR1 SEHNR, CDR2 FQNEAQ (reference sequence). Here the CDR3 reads CASRGPDRNYGYTF. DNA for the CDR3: TGTGCCAGCAGGGGCCCCGACAGGAACTATGGCTACACCTTC.

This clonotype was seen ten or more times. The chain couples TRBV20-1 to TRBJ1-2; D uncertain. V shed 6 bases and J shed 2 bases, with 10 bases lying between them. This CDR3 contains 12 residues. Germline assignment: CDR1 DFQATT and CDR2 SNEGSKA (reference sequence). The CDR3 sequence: CSAWAMNYGYTF. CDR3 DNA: TGCAGTGCCTGGGCTATGAACTATGGCTACACCTTC.

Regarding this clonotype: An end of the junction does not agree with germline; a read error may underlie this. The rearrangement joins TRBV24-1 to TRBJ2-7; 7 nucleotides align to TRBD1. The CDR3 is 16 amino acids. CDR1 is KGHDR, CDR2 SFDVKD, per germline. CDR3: CASSDEGDRASYEQYF. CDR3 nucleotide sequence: TGTGCCAGCAGTGATGAAGGAGACAGGGCCTCCTACGAGCAGTACTTC.

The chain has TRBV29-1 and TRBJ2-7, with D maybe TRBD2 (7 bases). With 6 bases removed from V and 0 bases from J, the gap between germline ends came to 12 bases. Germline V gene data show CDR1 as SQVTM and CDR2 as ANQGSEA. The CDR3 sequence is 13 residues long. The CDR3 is CSVGGASSYEQYF. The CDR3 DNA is TGCAGCGTGGGGGGGGCATCCTCCTACGAGCAGTACTTC.

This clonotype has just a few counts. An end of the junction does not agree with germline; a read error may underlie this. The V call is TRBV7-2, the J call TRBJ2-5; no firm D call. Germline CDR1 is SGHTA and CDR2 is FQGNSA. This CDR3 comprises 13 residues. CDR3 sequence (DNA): TGCGCCAGCAGCCAAGGTGTCGAAGAGACCCAGTACTTC. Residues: CASSQGVEETQYF.

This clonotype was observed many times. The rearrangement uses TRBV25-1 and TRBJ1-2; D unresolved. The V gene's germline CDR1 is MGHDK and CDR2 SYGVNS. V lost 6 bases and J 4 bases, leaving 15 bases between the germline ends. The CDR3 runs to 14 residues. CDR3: CASSISDGSYGYTF. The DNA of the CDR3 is TGTGCCAGCAGCATATCTGACGGCAGCTATGGCTACACCTTC.

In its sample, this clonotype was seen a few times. CDR3 sequence reads: CASRSGAETQYF. The CDR3, as DNA: TGTGCCAGCAGGTCAGGGGCAGAGACCCAGTACTTC. The chain recombines TRBV2 with TRBJ2-5, with TRBD1 as a possible D gene (6 bases). The CDR3 loop spans 12 amino acids. Between the trimmed V and J ends, which lost 6 bases and 4 bases, there was a span of 9 bases. From germline, CDR1 is SNHLY and CDR2 FYNNEI.

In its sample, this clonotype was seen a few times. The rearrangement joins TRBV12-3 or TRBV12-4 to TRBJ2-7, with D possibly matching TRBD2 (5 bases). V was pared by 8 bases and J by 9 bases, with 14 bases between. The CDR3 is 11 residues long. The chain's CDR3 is CASALLGVQYF. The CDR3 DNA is TGTGCCAGCGCTCTTCTCGGGGTGCAGTACTTC.

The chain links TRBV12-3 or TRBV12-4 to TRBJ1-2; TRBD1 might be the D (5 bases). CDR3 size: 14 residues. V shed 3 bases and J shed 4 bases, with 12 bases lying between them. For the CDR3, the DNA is TGTGCCAGCAGTTTCATTCAGGGCGGCTATGGCTACACCTTC. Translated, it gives CASSFIQGGYGYTF.

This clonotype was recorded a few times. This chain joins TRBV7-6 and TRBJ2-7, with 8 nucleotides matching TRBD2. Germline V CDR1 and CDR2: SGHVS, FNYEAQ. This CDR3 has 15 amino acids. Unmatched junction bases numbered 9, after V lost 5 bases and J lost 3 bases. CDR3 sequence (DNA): TGTGCCAGCAGCCAAGACCACCTAGCGGGCTACGAGCAGTACTTC. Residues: CASSQDHLAGYEQYF.

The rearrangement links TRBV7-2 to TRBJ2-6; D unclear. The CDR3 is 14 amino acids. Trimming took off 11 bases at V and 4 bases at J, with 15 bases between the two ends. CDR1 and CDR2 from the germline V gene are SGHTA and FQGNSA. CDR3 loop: CAWLKVEGANVLTF. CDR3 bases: TGTGCCTGGCTCAAGGTAGAGGGGGCCAACGTCCTGACTTTC. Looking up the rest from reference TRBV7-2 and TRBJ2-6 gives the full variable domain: GAGVSQSPSNKVTEKGKDVELRCDPISGHTALYWYRQSLGQGLEFLIYFQGNSAPDKSGLPSDRFSAERTGGSVSTLTIQRTQQEDSAVYLCAWLKVEGANVLTFGAGSRLTVL.

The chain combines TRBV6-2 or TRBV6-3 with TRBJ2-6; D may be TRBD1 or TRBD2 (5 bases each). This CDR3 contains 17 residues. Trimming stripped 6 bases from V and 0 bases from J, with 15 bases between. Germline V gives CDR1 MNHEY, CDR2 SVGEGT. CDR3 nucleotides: TGTGCCAGCAGCGCCGGGACGTCTAGCTCTGGGGCCAACGTCCTGACTTTC. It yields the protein CASSAGTSSSGANVLTF.

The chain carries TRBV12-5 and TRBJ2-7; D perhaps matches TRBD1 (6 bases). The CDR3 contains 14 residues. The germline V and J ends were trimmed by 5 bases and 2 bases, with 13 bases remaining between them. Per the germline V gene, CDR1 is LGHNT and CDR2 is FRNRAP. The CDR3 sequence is CASGPQGMPYEQYF. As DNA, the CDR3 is TGTGCTAGTGGTCCGCAGGGGATGCCCTACGAGCAGTACTTC.

The DNA for the CDR3 is TGCAGTGCTAGTCTTGTTGAGCAAGAGCAGTACTTC. Protein product: CSASLVEQEQYF. The genes are TRBV20-1 and TRBJ2-7; D not resolved. V lost 3 bases, J lost 7 bases, and 13 bases lay in between. This CDR3 comprises 12 residues. Germline CDR1 is DFQATT and CDR2 is SNEGSKA (reference sequence).

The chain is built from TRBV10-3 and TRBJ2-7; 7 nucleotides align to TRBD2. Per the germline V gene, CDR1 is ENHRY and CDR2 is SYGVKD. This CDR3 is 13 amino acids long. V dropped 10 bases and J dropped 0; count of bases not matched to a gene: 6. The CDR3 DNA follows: TGTGCCAGCCTACTAGCGTACTCCTACGAGCAGTACTTC. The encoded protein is CASLLAYSYEQYF.

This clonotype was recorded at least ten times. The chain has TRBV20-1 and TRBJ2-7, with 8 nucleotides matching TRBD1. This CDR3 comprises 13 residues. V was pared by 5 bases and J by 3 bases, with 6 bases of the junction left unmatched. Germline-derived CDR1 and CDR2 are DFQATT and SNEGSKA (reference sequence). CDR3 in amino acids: CSAGPGQVYEQYF. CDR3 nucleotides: TGCAGTGCTGGACCGGGACAGGTCTACGAGCAGTACTTC.

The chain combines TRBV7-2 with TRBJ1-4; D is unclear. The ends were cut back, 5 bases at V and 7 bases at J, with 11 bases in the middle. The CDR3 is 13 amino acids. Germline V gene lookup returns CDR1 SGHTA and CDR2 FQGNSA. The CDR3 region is CASSPVGGEKLFF. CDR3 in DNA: TGTGCCAGCAGCCCGGTGGGAGGTGAAAAACTGTTTTTT.

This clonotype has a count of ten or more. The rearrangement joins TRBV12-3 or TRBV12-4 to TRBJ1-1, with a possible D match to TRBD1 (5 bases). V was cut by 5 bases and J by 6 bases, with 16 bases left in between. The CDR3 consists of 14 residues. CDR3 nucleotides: TGTGCCAGCAGTGGTGACAGTGCTTACTCTGAAGCTTTCTTT. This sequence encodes CASSGDSAYSEAFF.

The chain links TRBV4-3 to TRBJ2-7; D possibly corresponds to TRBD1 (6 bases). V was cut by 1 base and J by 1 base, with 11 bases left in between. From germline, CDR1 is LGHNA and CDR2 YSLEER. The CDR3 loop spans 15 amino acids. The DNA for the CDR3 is TGCGCCAGCAGCCAAGGGGACACAGGGTCCTACGAGCAGTACTTC. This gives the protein CASSQGDTGSYEQYF.

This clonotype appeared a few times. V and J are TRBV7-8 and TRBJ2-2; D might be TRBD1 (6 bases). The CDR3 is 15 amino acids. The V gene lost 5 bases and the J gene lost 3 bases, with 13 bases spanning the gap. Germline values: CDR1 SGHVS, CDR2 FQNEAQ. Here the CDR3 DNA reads TGTGCCAGCAGCCCTTACAGGGATCACACCGGGGAGCTGTTTTTT. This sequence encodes CASSPYRDHTGELFF.

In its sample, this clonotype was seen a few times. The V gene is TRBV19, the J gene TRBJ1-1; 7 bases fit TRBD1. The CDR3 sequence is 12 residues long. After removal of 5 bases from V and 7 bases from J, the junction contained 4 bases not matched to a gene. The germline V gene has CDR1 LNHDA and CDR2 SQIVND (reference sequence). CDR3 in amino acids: CASSRRTGEAFF. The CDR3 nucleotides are TGTGCCAGTAGTCGCAGGACAGGTGAAGCTTTCTTT.

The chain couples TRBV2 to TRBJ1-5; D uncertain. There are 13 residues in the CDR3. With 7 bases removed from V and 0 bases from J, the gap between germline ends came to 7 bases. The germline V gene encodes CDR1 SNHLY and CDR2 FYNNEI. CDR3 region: CASNGGSNQPQHF. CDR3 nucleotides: TGTGCCAGCAATGGCGGTAGCAATCAGCCCCAGCATTTT.

CDR3 protein: CATSDSTGQPQHF. In DNA form, the CDR3 reads TGTGCCACCAGTGATTCGACAGGGCAGCCCCAGCATTTT. The genes are TRBV24-1 and TRBJ1-5, with 7 bases matching TRBD1. Germline V lookup: CDR1 KGHDR, CDR2 SFDVKD. This CDR3 has 13 residues. V lost 2 bases to trimming and J lost 7 bases; unmatched junction nucleotides: 1.

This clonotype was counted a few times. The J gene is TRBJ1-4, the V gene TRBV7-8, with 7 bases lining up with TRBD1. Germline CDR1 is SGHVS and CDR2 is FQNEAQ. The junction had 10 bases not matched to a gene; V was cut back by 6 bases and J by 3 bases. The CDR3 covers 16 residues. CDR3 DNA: TGTGCCAGCAGAAAGACAGGGAATATTGCTAATGAAAAACTGTTTTTT. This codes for CASRKTGNIANEKLFF.